This T cell receptor beta chain was documented in a study of T-cell reconstitution after alpha-beta-depleted transplantation in children. It was with unique molecular identifiers that the TCRbeta library was prepared. TCRdb re-called the PCR reads with MiXCR, one entry per CDR3 protein. The data show some 640,000 distinct CDR3 sequences, with approximately 15% seen just once and approximately 1% held by the top ten. This clonotype was counted at least ten times. This clonotype was obtained from a human donor who donated a stem cell graft to a child with acute myeloid leukemia. The sequenced sample was PBMCs from the stem cell graft donor, obtained from the stem cell graft.

The CDR3, as DNA: TGCAGTGCTAGAAGGTTTCAGGGTCAAGAGACCCAGTACTTC. This sequence encodes CSARRFQGQETQYF. V is TRBV20-1 and J is TRBJ2-5; TRBD1 is a possible D gene (5 bases). Germline V CDR1 and CDR2: DFQATT, SNEGSKA (reference sequence). Trimming stripped 2 bases from V and 2 bases from J, with 12 bases between. This CDR3 contains 14 residues.